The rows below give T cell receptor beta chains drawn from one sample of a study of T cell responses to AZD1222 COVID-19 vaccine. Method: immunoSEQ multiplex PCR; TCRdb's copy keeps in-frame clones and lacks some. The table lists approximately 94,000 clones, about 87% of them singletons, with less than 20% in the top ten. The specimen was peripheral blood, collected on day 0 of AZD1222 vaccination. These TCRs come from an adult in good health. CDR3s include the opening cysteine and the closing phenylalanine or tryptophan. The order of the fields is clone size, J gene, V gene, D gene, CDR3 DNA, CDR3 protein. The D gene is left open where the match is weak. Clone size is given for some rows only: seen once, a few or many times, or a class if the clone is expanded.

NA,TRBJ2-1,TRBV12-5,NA,TGTGCTAGTGCCCGGGGTGTAGGGGGGGCCCGATTAAATGAGCAGTTCTTC,CASARGVGGARLNEQFF
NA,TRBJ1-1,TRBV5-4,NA,TGTGCCAGCAGCTTGGAAGGGGTCCATGAAGCTTTCTTT,CASSLEGVHEAFF
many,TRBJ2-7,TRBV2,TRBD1,TGTGCCAGCACGCGGACAGGGGGCATCCACGAGCAGTACTTC,CASTRTGGIHEQYF
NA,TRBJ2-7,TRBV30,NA,TGTGCCTGGAGTTCACAGGTCTCCTACGAGCAGTACTTC,CAWSSQVSYEQYF
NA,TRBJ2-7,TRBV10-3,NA,TGTGCCATCAGAAGGGGGGGCGACGAGCAGTACTTC,CAIRRGGDEQYF
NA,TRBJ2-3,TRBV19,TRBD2,TGTGCCAGTAGTTTCCAACTAGCGGGGGTCCGTACGCAGTATTTT,CASSFQLAGVRTQYF
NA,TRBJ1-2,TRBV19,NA,TGTGCCAGTACATCGGACAGTGATATCTATGGCTACACCTTC,CASTSDSDIYGYTF
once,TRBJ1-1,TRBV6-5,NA,TGTGCCAGCAGTTATGGGGGCGCGAGGAACACTGAAGCTTTCTTT,CASSYGGARNTEAFF
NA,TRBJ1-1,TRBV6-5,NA,TGTGCCAGCAGTTGGGGCCTTGGCCAAGAAGCTTTCTTT,CASSWGLGQEAFF
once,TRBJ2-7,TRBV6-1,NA,TGTGCCAGCAGTGAAAAGACAATATTTACCTACGAGCAGTACTTC,CASSEKTIFTYEQYF
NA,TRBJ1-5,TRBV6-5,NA,TGTGCCAGCAGCCCCAGTGATAGCAATCAGCCCCAGCATTTT,CASSPSDSNQPQHF
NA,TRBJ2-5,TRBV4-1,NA,TGCGCCAGCAGCCAAGATACGGGGACGCGGGAGACCCAGTACTTC,CASSQDTGTRETQYF
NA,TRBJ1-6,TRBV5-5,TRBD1,TGTGCCAGCAGCGCCGGGACAGGGGGAGAAAGAGGTTCACCCCTCCACTTT,CASSAGTGGERGSPLHF
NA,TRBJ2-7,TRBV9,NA,TGTGCCAGCAGCGCCGAGAGGGCGGAATCCTCCTACGAGCAGTACTTC,CASSAERAESSYEQYF
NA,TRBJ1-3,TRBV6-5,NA,TGTGCCAGCAGTTACGCAGGGGACTCTGGAAACACCATATATTTT,CASSYAGDSGNTIYF
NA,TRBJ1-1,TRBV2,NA,TGTGCCAGCAGGGAGGTAGATAGGACTGAAGCTTTCTTT,CASREVDRTEAFF
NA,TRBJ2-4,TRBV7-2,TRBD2,TGTGCCAGCTCCTGGAGCGGGGCGGAGCTAGCCAAAAACATTCAGTACTTC,CASSWSGAELAKNIQYF
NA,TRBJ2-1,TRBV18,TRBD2,TGTGCCAGCTCACCAATGATGACTAGCGGGAGTAGCTACAATGAGCAGTTCTTC,CASSPMMTSGSSYNEQFF
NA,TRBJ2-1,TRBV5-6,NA,TGTGCCAGCAGCTCCTCCAGGGTCCCCTACAATGAGCAGTTCTTC,CASSSSRVPYNEQFF
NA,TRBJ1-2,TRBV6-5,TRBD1,TGTGCCAGCAGCCCCGGGACAGGGGGCCTTGGCTACACCTTC,CASSPGTGGLGYTF
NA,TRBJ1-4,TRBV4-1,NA,TGCGCCAGCAGCCTCCCTAGGGGAGCCCGTGAAAAACTGTTTTTT,CASSLPRGAREKLFF
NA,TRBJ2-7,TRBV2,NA,TGTGCCAGCAGTGAGGCACAGAGGATGGACGAGCAGTACTTC,CASSEAQRMDEQYF
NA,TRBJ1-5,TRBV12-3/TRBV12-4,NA,TGTGCCAGCAGTTTCGGGGGGCCCCAGCATTTT,CASSFGGPQHF
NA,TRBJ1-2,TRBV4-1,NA,TGCGCCAGCAGCCATCAGGGAGGGCGCGGCAGAGGAATCTATGGCTACACCTTC,CASSHQGGRGRGIYGYTF
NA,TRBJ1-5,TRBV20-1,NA,TGCAGTGCTAGTAGGCAGGGTTTCAATCAGCCCCAGCATTTT,CSASRQGFNQPQHF
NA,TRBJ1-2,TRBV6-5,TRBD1,TGTGCCAGCAGTCTCACAGGGGTCGGTAACTATGGCTACACCTTC,CASSLTGVGNYGYTF
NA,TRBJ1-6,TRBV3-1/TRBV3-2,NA,TGTGCCAGCAGCCAAGGGGGATCACCCCTCCACTTT,CASSQGGSPLHF
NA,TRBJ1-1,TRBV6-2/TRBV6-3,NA,TGTGCCAGCAGTTACAGGGTAGAAGCTTTCTTT,CASSYRVEAFF
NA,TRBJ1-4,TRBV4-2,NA,TGTGCCAGCAGCCCTTCCGGACAGCGGCATAATGAAAAACTGTTTTTT,CASSPSGQRHNEKLFF
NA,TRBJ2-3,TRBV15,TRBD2,TGTGCCACCAGTCGACTAGCGTCTTCTCTCGGCACAGATACGCAGTATTTT,CATSRLASSLGTDTQYF
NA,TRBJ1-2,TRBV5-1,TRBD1,TGCGCCAGCAGCTTGGGACAGGGGGAAGGTGGCTACACCTTC,CASSLGQGEGGYTF
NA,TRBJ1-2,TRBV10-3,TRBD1,TGTGCCATGACAGGGGCCACCTCCGCCGGCTACACCTTC,CAMTGATSAGYTF
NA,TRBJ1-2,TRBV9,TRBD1,TGTGCCAGCAGCGTAGCCACAGGGGTCTATGGCTACACCTTC,CASSVATGVYGYTF
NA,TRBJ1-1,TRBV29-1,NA,TGCAGCGTTGAACTTCAGGGAAGGAACACTGAAGCTTTCTTT,CSVELQGRNTEAFF
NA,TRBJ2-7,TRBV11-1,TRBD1,TGTGCCAGCAGCTTACGGGACAGGGACTACGAGCAGTACTTC,CASSLRDRDYEQYF
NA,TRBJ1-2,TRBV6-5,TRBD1,TGTGCCAGCACCAGGACAGGGCAAGGCTACACCTTC,CASTRTGQGYTF
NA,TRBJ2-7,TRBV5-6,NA,TGTGCCAGCAGCTTGGGTGGAGCTTTTTACGAGCAGTACTTC,CASSLGGAFYEQYF
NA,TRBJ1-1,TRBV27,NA,TGTGCCAGCAGTTTAGAAGGTATGAACACTGAAGCTTTCTTT,CASSLEGMNTEAFF
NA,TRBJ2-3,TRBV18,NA,TGTGCCAGCTCACCGGACCGATTTGTGGATACGCAGTATTTT,CASSPDRFVDTQYF
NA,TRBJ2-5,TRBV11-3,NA,TGTGCCAGCAGCTCCCAAGAGACCCAGTACTTC,CASSSQETQYF
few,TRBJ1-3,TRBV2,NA,TGTGCCAGCAGTGAGGCAGGGCGGGACACCATATATTTT,CASSEAGRDTIYF
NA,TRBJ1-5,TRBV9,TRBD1,TGTGCCAGCAGCCCCGGGACAGGGTTCAGCAACCAGCATTTT,CASSPGTGFSNQHF
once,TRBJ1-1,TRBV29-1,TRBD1,TGCAGCGTTGGGGGACAGGGGGAGGCTTTCTTT,CSVGGQGEAFF
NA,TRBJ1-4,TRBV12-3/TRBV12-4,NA,TGTGCCAGCAGTTTTGAAGGTAATGAAAAACTGTTTTTT,CASSFEGNEKLFF
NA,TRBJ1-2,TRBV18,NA,TGTGCCAGCTCACCGGCAGGGGTCTATGGCTACACCTTC,CASSPAGVYGYTF
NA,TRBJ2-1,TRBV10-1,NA,TGCGCCAGCAGTGAATCTCAGGTCATGAGTGAGCAGTTCTTC,CASSESQVMSEQFF
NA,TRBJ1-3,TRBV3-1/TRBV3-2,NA,TGTGCCAGCAGCCAAGGGGTAGAGGCTTATATCTCTGGAAACACCATATATTTT,CASSQGVEAYISGNTIYF
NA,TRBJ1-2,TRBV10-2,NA,TGCGCCAGCAGTGGCAGTCTGGATGGCTACACCTTC,CASSGSLDGYTF